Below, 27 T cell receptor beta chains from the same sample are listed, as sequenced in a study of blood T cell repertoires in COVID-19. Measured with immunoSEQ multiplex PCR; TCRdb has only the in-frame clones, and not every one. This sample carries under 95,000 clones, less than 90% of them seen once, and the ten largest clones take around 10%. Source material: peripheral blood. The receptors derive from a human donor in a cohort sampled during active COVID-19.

CDR3 protein: CASTPGQGPGELFF. CDR3 nucleotide sequence: TGTGCCAGTACCCCGGGACAGGGGCCCGGGGAGCTGTTTTTT. The V call is TRBV19, the J call TRBJ2-2; TRBD1 matches at 10 bases. Germline lookup yields CDR1 LNHDA and CDR2 SQIVND (reference sequence). V lost 7 bases to trimming and J lost 6 bases; unmatched junction nucleotides: 5. This CDR3 is built from 14 residues.

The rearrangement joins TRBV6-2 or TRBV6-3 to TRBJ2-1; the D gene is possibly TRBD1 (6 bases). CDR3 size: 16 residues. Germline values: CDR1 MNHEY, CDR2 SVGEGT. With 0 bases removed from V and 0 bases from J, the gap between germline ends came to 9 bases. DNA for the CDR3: TGTGCCAGCAGTTACTCGAGACAGGCCTCCTACAATGAGCAGTTCTTC. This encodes CASSYSRQASYNEQFF.

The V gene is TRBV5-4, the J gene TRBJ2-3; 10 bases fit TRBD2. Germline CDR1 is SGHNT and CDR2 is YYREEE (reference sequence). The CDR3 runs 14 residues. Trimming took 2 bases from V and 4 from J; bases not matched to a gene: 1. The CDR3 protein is CASSLAGGADTQYF. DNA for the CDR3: TGTGCCAGCAGCTTAGCGGGAGGGGCAGATACGCAGTATTTT.

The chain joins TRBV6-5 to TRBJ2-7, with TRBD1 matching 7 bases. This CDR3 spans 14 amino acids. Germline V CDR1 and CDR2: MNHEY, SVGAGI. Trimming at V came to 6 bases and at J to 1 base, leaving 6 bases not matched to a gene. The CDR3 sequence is CASRRDSFSYEQYF. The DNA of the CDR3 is TGTGCCAGCAGGAGGGACAGTTTTTCCTACGAGCAGTACTTC.

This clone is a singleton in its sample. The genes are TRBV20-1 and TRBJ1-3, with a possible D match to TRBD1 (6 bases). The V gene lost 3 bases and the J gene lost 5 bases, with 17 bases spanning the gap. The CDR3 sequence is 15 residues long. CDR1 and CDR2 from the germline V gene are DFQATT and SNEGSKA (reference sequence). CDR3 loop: CSASAETGLRNTIYF. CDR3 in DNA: TGCAGTGCTAGTGCCGAGACAGGTCTTCGAAACACCATATATTTT.

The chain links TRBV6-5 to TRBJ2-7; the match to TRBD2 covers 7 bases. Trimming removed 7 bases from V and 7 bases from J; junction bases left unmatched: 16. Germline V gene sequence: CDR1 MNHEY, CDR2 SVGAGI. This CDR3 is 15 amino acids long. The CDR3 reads CASIPKRAGAGEQYF. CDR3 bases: TGTGCCAGCATCCCGAAGAGGGCGGGAGCTGGGGAGCAGTACTTC.

The CDR3 spells CASSPNYDSPLHF. CDR3 DNA sequence: TGTGCCAGCAGCCCTAATTATGATTCACCCCTCCACTTT. The genes are TRBV5-5 and TRBJ1-6; D unresolved. The CDR3 has 13 amino acids. V shed 4 bases and J shed 8 bases, with 10 bases lying between them. CDR1 SGHKS and CDR2 YYEKEE come from the germline V gene (reference sequence). The full variable domain, its missing parts supplied by reference TRBV5-5 and TRBJ1-6, is DAGVTQSPTHLIKTRGQQVTLRCSPISGHKSVSWYQQVLGQGPQFIFQYYEKEERGRGNFPDRFSARQFPNYSSELNVNALLLGDSALYLCASSPNYDSPLHFGNGTRLTVT.

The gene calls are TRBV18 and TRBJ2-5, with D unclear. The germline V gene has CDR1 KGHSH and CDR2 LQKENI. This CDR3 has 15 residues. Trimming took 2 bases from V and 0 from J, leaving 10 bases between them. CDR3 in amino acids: CASSPVTSYQETQYF. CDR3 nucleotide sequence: TGTGCCAGCTCACCAGTCACATCGTACCAAGAGACCCAGTACTTC.

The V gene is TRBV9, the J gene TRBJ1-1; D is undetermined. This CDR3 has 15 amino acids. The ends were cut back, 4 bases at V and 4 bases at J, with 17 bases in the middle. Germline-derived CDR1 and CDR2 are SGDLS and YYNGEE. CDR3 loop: CASSPTMVAGTEAFF. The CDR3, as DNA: TGTGCCAGCAGCCCCACAATGGTAGCGGGCACTGAAGCTTTCTTT.

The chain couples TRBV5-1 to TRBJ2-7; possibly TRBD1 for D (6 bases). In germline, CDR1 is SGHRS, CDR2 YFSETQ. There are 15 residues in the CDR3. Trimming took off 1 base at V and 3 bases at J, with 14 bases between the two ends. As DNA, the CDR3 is TGCGCCAGCAGCTTGATAGCAGGGGATAACTACGAGCAGTACTTC. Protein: CASSLIAGDNYEQYF.

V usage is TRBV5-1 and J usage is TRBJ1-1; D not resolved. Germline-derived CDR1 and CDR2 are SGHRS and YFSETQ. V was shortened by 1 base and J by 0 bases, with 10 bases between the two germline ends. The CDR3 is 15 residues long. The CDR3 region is CASSLSQALNTEAFF. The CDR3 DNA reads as TGCGCCAGCAGCTTGAGTCAGGCCCTGAACACTGAAGCTTTCTTT. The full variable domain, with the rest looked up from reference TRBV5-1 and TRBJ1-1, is KAGVTQTPRYLIKTRGQQVTLSCSPISGHRSVSWYQQTPGQGLQFLFEYFSETQRNKGNFPGRFSGRQFSNSRSEMNVSTLELGDSALYLCASSLSQALNTEAFFGQGTRLTVV.

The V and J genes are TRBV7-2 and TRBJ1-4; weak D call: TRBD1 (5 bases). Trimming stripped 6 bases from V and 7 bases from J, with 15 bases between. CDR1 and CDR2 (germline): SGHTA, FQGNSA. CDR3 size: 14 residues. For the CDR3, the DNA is TGTGCCAGCAGGTCAGGGAATGATCGTGAAAAACTGTTTTTT. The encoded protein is CASRSGNDREKLFF.

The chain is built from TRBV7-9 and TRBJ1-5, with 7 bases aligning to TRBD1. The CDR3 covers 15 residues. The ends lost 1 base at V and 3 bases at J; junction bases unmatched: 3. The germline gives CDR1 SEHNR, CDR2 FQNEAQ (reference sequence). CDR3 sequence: CASSLGGTVNQPQHF. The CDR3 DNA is TGTGCCAGCAGCTTAGGAGGGACAGTCAATCAGCCCCAGCATTTT.

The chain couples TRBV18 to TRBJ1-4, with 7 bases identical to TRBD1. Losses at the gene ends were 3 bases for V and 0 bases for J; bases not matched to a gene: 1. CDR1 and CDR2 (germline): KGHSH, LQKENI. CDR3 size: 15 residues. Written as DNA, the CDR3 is TGTGCCAGCTCACCTCAGGGGGCAACTAATGAAAAACTGTTTTTT. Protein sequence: CASSPQGATNEKLFF.

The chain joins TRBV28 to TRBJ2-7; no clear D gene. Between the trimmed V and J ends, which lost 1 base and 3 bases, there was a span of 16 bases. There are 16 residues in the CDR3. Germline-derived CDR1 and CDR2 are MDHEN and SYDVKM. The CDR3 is CASSLYLTQVHYEQYF. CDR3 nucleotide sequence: TGTGCCAGCAGTTTATACCTCACCCAGGTACACTACGAGCAGTACTTC.

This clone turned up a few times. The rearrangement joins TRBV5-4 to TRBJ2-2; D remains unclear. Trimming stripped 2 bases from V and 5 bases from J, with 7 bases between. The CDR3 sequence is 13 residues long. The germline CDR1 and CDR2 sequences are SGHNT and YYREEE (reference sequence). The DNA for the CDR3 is TGTGCCAGCAGCTTTACCGGGACCGGGGAGCTGTTTTTT. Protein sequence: CASSFTGTGELFF.

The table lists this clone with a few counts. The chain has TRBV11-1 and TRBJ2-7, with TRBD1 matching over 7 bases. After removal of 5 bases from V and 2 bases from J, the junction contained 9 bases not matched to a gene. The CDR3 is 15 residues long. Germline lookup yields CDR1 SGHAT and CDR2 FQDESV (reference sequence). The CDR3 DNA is TGTGCCAGCAGCCTTGGGACAGCTATAGCCTACGAGCAGTACTTC. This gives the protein CASSLGTAIAYEQYF.

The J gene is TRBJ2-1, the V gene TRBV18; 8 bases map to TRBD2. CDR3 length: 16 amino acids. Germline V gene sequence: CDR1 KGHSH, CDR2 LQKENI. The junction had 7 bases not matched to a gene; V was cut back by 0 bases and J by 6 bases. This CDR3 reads CASSPPAGVTTNEQFF. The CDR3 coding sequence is TGTGCCAGCTCACCACCAGCGGGAGTAACAACCAATGAGCAGTTCTTC.

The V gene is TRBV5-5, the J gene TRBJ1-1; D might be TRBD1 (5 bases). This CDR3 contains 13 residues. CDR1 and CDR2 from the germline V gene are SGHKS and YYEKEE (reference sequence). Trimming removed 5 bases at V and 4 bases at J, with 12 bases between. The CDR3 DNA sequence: TGTGCCAGCAGTAACACGGGGGTCACTGAAGCTTTCTTT. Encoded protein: CASSNTGVTEAFF.

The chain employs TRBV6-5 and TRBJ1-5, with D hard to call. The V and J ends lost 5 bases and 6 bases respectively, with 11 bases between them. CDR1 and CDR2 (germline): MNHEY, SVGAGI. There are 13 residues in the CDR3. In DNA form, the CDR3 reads TGTGCCAGCAGTCCGAGAGAGGGTCAGCCCCAGCATTTT. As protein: CASSPREGQPQHF.

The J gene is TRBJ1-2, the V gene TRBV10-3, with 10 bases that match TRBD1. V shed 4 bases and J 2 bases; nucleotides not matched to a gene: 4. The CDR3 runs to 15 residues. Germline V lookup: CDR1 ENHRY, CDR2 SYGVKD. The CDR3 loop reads CAISGSTGGNYGYTF. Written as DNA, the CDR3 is TGTGCCATCAGTGGGTCGACAGGGGGCAACTATGGCTACACCTTC.

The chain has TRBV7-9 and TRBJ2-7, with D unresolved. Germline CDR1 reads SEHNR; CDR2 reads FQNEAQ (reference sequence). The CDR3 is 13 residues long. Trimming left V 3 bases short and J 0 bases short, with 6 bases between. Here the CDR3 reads CASSFSTSYEQYF. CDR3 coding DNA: TGTGCCAGCAGCTTCAGTACCTCCTACGAGCAGTACTTC.

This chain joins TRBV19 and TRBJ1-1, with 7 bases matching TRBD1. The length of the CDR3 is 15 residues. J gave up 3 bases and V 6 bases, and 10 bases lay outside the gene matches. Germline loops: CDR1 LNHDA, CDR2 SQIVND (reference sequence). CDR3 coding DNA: TGTGCCAGTAGCCCACTAGGGGGCGCGGACACTGAAGCTTTCTTT. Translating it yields CASSPLGGADTEAFF.

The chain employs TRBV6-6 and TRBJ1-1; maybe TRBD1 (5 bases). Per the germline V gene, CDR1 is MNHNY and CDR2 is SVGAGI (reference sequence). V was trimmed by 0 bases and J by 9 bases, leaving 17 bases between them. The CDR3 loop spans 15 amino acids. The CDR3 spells CASSYSGGERPQAFF. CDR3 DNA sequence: TGTGCCAGCAGTTACTCGGGGGGGGAGAGGCCCCAAGCTTTCTTT.

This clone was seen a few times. For the CDR3, the DNA is TGTGCCAGCAGCCAAGGGGCTACTGAAGCTTTCTTT. It translates to CASSQGATEAFF. The chain is built from TRBV3-1 (or the pseudogene TRBV3-2) and TRBJ1-1; D ambiguous. Trimming pared 1 base from V and 5 bases from J, leaving 5 bases between. Per the germline V gene, CDR1 is LGHDT and CDR2 is YNNKEL (reference sequence). The CDR3 loop spans 12 amino acids.

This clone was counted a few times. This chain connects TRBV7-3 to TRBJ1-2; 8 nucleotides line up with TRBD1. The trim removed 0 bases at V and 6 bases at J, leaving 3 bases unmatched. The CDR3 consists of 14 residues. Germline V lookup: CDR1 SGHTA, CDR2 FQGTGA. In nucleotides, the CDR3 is TGTGCCAGCAGCTTAACGACGACAGGGGATGGCTACACCTTC. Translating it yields CASSLTTTGDGYTF.

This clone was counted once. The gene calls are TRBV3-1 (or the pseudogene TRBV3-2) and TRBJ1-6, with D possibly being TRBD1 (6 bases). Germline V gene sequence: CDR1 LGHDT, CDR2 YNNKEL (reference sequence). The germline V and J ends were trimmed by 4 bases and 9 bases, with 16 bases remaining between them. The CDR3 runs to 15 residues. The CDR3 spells CASSRNRAESSPLHF. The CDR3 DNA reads TGTGCCAGCAGCCGAAACAGGGCAGAGAGTTCACCCCTCCACTTT.